This T cell receptor (beta chain) was captured in a study of monozygotic twins with inflammatory bowel disease. General study points: Researchers were unable to tell different T cell subtypes apart.

The CDR3 covers 15 residues. Germline loops: CDR1 SGHKS, CDR2 YYEKEE (reference sequence). TCRdb re-called the 5' RACE reads, yielding one record per CDR3 amino acid sequence without DNA. This sample contains 300,000 to 350,000 distinct CDR3 sequences. About this clonotype: The antigen is undetermined.

The rearrangement links TRBV5-5 to TRBJ2-5. The sequencing input was blood. The receptor was isolated from a human donor with ulcerative colitis or Crohn's disease, or a healthy co-twin of an affected twin (not recorded which). CDR3 sequence reads: CASSRTHAVGETQYF.